This T cell receptor (beta chain) emerged from a study of human thymus T cells. Study-wide results and caveats: Thymic and blood repertoires appeared to display a bias in their usage of V and J genes. Thymic repertoires overlap heavily among unrelated individuals, related research has reported.

Of note for this clone: Antigen specificity is unknown.

Clones were read by immunoSEQ multiplex PCR, and TCRdb kept only the in-frame ones, dropping some. The repertoire holds some 130,000 clones, with over 85% as singletons. Corrective heart surgery yielded the resections from which the thymus tissue came. The sample donors, healthy Finnish infants, were having corrective surgery for congenital heart defects. The CDR3 runs 15 residues. Germline values: CDR1 SGHKS, CDR2 YYEKEE (reference sequence). Trimming removed 3 bases at V and 4 bases at J, with 14 bases between. The sequencing input was thymus tissue. The TCR was taken from a boy younger than two with a congenital heart defect but otherwise immunologically healthy. J is TRBJ1-3 and V is TRBV5-5; no definite D call. CDR3 in amino acids: CASSSDYPEGNTIYF. The CDR3 DNA reads TGTGCCAGCAGCTCCGATTACCCAGAGGGAAACACCATATATTTT.